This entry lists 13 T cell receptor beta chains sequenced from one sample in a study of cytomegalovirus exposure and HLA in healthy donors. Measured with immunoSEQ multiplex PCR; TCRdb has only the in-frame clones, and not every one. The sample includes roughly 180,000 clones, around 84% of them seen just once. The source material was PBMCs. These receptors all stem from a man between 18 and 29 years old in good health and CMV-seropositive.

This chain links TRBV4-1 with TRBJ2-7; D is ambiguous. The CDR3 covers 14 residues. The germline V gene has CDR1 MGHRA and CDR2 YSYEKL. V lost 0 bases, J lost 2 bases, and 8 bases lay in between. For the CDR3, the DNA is TGCGCCAGCAGCCAAGATCGGCGGCCCTACGAGCAGTACTTC. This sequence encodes CASSQDRRPYEQYF.

This CDR3 reads CASSVGSGWVEAFF. The DNA for the CDR3 is TGTGCCAGCAGCGTAGGGTCGGGGTGGGTTGAAGCTTTCTTT. The V and J genes are TRBV9 and TRBJ1-1; D is uncertain. The V gene's germline CDR1 is SGDLS and CDR2 YYNGEE. The CDR3 consists of 14 residues. V lost 0 bases, J lost 7 bases, and 13 bases lay in between.

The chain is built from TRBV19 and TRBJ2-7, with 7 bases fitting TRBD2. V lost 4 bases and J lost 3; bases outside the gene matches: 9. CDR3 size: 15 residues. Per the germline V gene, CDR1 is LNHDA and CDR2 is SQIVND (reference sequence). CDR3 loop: CASSSGSRVDYEQYF. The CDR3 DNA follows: TGTGCCAGTAGTAGCGGGAGTAGGGTCGACTACGAGCAGTACTTC.

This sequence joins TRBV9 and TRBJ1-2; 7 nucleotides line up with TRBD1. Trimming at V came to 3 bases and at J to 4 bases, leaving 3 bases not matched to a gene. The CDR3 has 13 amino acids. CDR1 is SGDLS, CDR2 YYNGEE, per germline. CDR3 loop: CASSDGTAYGYTF. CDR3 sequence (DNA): TGTGCCAGCAGCGACGGGACAGCCTATGGCTACACCTTC.

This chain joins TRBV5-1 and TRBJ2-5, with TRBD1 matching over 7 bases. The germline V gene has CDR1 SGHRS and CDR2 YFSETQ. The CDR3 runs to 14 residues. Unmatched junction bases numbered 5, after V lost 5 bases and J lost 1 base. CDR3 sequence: CASRLGTVQETQYF. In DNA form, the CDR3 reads TGCGCCAGCAGACTGGGGACAGTCCAAGAGACCCAGTACTTC.

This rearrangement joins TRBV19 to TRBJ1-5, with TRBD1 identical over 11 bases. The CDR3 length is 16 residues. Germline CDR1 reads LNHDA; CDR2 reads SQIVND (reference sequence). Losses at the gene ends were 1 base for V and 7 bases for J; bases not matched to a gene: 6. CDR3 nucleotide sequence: TGTGCCAGTAGTATAGGGACAGGGGGCGTGGGGCAGCCCCAGCATTTT. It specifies CASSIGTGGVGQPQHF.

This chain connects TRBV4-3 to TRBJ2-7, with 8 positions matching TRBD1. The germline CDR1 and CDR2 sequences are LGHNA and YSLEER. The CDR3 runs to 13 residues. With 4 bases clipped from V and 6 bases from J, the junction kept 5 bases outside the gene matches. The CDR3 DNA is TGCGCCAGCAGCCTTCGGACAGGGTTCGAGCAGTACTTC. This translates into CASSLRTGFEQYF.

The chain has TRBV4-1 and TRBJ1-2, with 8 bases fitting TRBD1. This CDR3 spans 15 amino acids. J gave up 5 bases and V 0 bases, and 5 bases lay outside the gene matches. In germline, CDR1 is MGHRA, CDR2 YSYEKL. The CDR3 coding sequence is TGCGCCAGCAGCCAAGAAACAGGGGGTCGGTATGGCTACACCTTC. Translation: CASSQETGGRYGYTF.

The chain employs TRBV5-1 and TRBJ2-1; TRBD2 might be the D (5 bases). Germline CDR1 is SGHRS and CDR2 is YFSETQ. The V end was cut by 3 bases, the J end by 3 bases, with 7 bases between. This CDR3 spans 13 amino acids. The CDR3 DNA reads TGCGCCAGCAGCTCCCGGGACTACAATGAGCAGTTCTTC. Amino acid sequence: CASSSRDYNEQFF.

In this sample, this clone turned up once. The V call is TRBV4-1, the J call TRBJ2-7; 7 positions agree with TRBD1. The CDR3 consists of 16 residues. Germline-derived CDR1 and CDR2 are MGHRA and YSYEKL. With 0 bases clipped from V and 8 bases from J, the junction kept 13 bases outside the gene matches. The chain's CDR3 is CASSQDRAGGLSKQYF. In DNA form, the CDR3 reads TGCGCCAGCAGCCAAGATCGGGCAGGGGGTCTGTCGAAGCAGTACTTC.

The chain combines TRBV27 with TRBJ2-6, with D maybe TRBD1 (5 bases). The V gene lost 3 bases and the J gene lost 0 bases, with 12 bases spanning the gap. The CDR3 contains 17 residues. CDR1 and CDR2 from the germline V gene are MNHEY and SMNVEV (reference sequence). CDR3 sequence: CASSLGLVGSGANVLTF. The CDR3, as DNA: TGTGCCAGCAGTTTGGGGCTAGTGGGCTCTGGGGCCAACGTCCTGACTTTC.

CDR3 loop: CATSRPPGQPTFF. The DNA for the CDR3 is TGTGCCACCAGCAGACCCCCGGGACAGCCGACGTTCTTT. The genes are TRBV15 and TRBJ1-1; 7 bases are shared with TRBD1. Losses at the gene ends were 2 bases for V and 14 bases for J; bases not matched to a gene: 11. The CDR3 is made up of 13 amino acids. Germline CDR1 and CDR2: LNHNV and YYDKDF (reference sequence).

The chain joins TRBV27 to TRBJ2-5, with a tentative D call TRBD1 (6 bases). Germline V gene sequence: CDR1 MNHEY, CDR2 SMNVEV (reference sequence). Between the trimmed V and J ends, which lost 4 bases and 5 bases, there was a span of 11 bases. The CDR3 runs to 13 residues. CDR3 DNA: TGTGCCAGCAGTTATACAGGGCCGGAGACCCAGTACTTC. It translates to CASSYTGPETQYF.